The rows below give T cell receptor beta chains drawn from one sample of a study of blood T cell repertoires in COVID-19. Generated by immunoSEQ multiplex PCR, the TCRdb table keeps only in-frame clones and is missing some. Seen here are 35,000 to 45,000 clones, around 80% observed once, and the top ten hold 33%. The sample consisted of peripheral blood. Receptors originate from a man aged 60-69 years with acute or convalescent COVID-19. Each CDR3 is given with its conserved first and last residue. The order of the fields is J gene, clone size, D gene, V gene, CDR3 protein, CDR3 DNA. A D gene is named only where the DNA matches it firmly. Some rows have no size entry. The others give once, few or many, or a class for an expanded clone.

j_call: TRBJ2-7
clone_size: NA
d_call: TRBD2
v_call: TRBV30
cdr3_aa: CAWRLAGVSYEQYF
cdr3_nt: TGTGCCTGGAGACTAGCGGGGGTCTCCTACGAGCAGTACTTC

j_call: TRBJ2-7
clone_size: NA
d_call: NA
v_call: TRBV2
cdr3_aa: CASSEARGAGEQYF
cdr3_nt: TGTGCCAGCAGTGAAGCGCGAGGGGCGGGAGAGCAGTACTTC

j_call: TRBJ2-3
clone_size: NA
d_call: NA
v_call: TRBV13
cdr3_aa: CASSLGSGLTDTQYF
cdr3_nt: TGTGCCAGCAGCCTGGGCAGTGGCCTCACAGATACGCAGTATTTT

j_call: TRBJ1-4
clone_size: NA
d_call: NA
v_call: TRBV18
cdr3_aa: CASSPLPGDEKLFF
cdr3_nt: TGTGCCAGCTCACCACTCCCGGGAGATGAAAAACTGTTTTTT

j_call: TRBJ1-2
clone_size: NA
d_call: NA
v_call: TRBV5-5
cdr3_aa: CASSLDGVYGYTF
cdr3_nt: TGTGCCAGCAGCTTGGACGGTGTCTATGGCTACACCTTC

j_call: TRBJ2-7
clone_size: NA
d_call: NA
v_call: TRBV7-2
cdr3_aa: CASSLTDAYEQYF
cdr3_nt: TGTGCCAGCAGCTTAACTGATGCCTACGAGCAGTACTTC

j_call: TRBJ2-2
clone_size: NA
d_call: NA
v_call: TRBV10-3
cdr3_aa: CAITRGGGELFF
cdr3_nt: TGTGCCATCACAAGGGGCGGCGGGGAGCTGTTTTTT

j_call: TRBJ2-7
clone_size: few
d_call: NA
v_call: TRBV19
cdr3_aa: CASSILPRAGQSYEQYF
cdr3_nt: TGTGCCAGTAGTATATTGCCCCGGGCAGGGCAGTCCTACGAGCAGTACTTC

j_call: TRBJ2-5
clone_size: NA
d_call: NA
v_call: TRBV12-3/TRBV12-4
cdr3_aa: CASSTRAETQYF
cdr3_nt: TGTGCCAGCAGCACTAGGGCAGAGACCCAGTACTTC

j_call: TRBJ2-7
clone_size: once
d_call: NA
v_call: TRBV7-8
cdr3_aa: CASSLPGSSNHYEQYF
cdr3_nt: TGTGCCAGCAGCTTACCCGGGTCCTCGAACCACTACGAGCAGTACTTC

j_call: TRBJ2-2
clone_size: NA
d_call: TRBD2
v_call: TRBV5-1
cdr3_aa: CASSPLTSGGYTGELFF
cdr3_nt: TGCGCCAGCAGCCCCCTGACTAGCGGGGGGTACACCGGGGAGCTGTTTTTT

j_call: TRBJ2-2
clone_size: NA
d_call: TRBD2
v_call: TRBV19
cdr3_aa: CASTRLAVITGELFF
cdr3_nt: TGTGCCAGTACAAGACTAGCGGTTATCACCGGGGAGCTGTTTTTT

j_call: TRBJ2-7
clone_size: few
d_call: NA
v_call: TRBV11-2
cdr3_aa: CASSLDGGISYEQYF
cdr3_nt: TGTGCCAGCAGCTTAGATGGGGGGATCTCCTACGAGCAGTACTTC

j_call: TRBJ2-7
clone_size: NA
d_call: NA
v_call: TRBV2
cdr3_aa: CASTSGAPSGEQYF
cdr3_nt: TGTGCCAGCACCTCCGGAGCGCCGAGTGGCGAGCAGTACTTC

j_call: TRBJ2-6
clone_size: NA
d_call: NA
v_call: TRBV10-3
cdr3_aa: CAISPRLTTNSGANVLTF
cdr3_nt: TGTGCCATCAGCCCCCGGTTGACTACCAACTCTGGGGCCAACGTCCTGACTTTC

j_call: TRBJ2-1
clone_size: NA
d_call: NA
v_call: TRBV27
cdr3_aa: CASSPYAGWGEQFF
cdr3_nt: TGTGCCAGCAGTCCGTATGCGGGCTGGGGTGAGCAGTTCTTC

j_call: TRBJ2-5
clone_size: NA
d_call: NA
v_call: TRBV5-1
cdr3_aa: CASSLSHGSSTETQYF
cdr3_nt: TGCGCCAGCAGCTTGAGTCACGGGTCAAGCACGGAGACCCAGTACTTC

j_call: TRBJ1-5
clone_size: NA
d_call: TRBD1
v_call: TRBV5-5
cdr3_aa: CASSQTGQSQPQHF
cdr3_nt: TGTGCCAGCAGCCAGACAGGGCAGAGTCAGCCCCAGCATTTT

j_call: TRBJ2-7
clone_size: NA
d_call: TRBD2
v_call: TRBV6-2/TRBV6-3
cdr3_aa: CASSYSTREGTTYEQYF
cdr3_nt: TGTGCCAGCAGTTACTCGACGCGGGAGGGGACAACCTACGAGCAGTACTTC

j_call: TRBJ2-1
clone_size: NA
d_call: NA
v_call: TRBV5-5
cdr3_aa: CASSAAGALSSYNEQFF
cdr3_nt: TGTGCCAGCAGCGCCGCAGGGGCTTTGAGCTCCTACAATGAGCAGTTCTTC

j_call: TRBJ1-2
clone_size: NA
d_call: NA
v_call: TRBV5-4
cdr3_aa: CASSPQGGIYGYTF
cdr3_nt: TGTGCCAGCAGCCCCCAGGGAGGGATCTATGGCTACACCTTC

j_call: TRBJ2-6
clone_size: NA
d_call: NA
v_call: TRBV4-1
cdr3_aa: CASRPSVRAGANVLTF
cdr3_nt: TGCGCCAGCAGACCATCGGTCAGGGCTGGGGCCAACGTCCTGACTTTC

j_call: TRBJ2-3
clone_size: NA
d_call: TRBD1
v_call: TRBV5-1
cdr3_aa: CASSADRGQSDTQYF
cdr3_nt: TGCGCCAGCAGCGCCGACAGGGGGCAGTCAGATACGCAGTATTTT

j_call: TRBJ2-7
clone_size: NA
d_call: NA
v_call: TRBV12-3/TRBV12-4
cdr3_aa: CASSLHLVQQYF
cdr3_nt: TGTGCCAGCAGTTTACACTTGGTACAGCAGTACTTC

j_call: TRBJ2-7
clone_size: NA
d_call: NA
v_call: TRBV5-1
cdr3_aa: CASSRTGEIDEQYF
cdr3_nt: TGCGCCAGCAGCCGGACCGGGGAGATCGACGAGCAGTACTTC

j_call: TRBJ2-7
clone_size: NA
d_call: TRBD1
v_call: TRBV19
cdr3_aa: CASSPTGPGDEQYF
cdr3_nt: TGTGCCAGTAGCCCGACAGGGCCCGGGGACGAGCAGTACTTC

j_call: TRBJ2-1
clone_size: NA
d_call: TRBD2
v_call: TRBV28
cdr3_aa: CASRGSGSRYNEQFF
cdr3_nt: TGTGCCAGCAGAGGTAGCGGGTCCCGATACAATGAGCAGTTCTTC

j_call: TRBJ2-5
clone_size: NA
d_call: TRBD2
v_call: TRBV5-4
cdr3_aa: CASSTYLVAGVRETQYF
cdr3_nt: TGTGCCAGCAGCACCTACTTGGTAGCGGGAGTCCGAGAGACCCAGTACTTC

j_call: TRBJ1-3
clone_size: NA
d_call: NA
v_call: TRBV5-4
cdr3_aa: CASSIYRGDSGNTIYF
cdr3_nt: TGTGCCAGCAGCATCTACCGGGGTGACTCTGGAAACACCATATATTTT

j_call: TRBJ2-7
clone_size: NA
d_call: NA
v_call: TRBV28
cdr3_aa: CAVGQYEQYF
cdr3_nt: TGTGCCGTCGGACAGTACGAGCAGTACTTC

j_call: TRBJ2-5
clone_size: NA
d_call: NA
v_call: TRBV11-3
cdr3_aa: CASSLDPTGSETQYF
cdr3_nt: TGTGCCAGCAGCTTAGATCCGACAGGCTCGGAGACCCAGTACTTC

j_call: TRBJ2-7
clone_size: NA
d_call: TRBD2
v_call: TRBV11-3
cdr3_aa: CASSLGGRTSPHEQYF
cdr3_nt: TGTGCCAGCAGCTTAGGCGGAAGGACTAGCCCCCACGAGCAGTACTTC

j_call: TRBJ1-5
clone_size: few
d_call: NA
v_call: TRBV25-1
cdr3_aa: CASSGMGAQPQHF
cdr3_nt: TGTGCCAGCAGTGGAATGGGCGCGCAGCCCCAGCATTTT

j_call: TRBJ1-6
clone_size: NA
d_call: NA
v_call: TRBV7-9
cdr3_aa: CASSPTPVQYNSPLHF
cdr3_nt: TGTGCCAGCAGCCCCACCCCCGTCCAGTATAATTCACCCCTCCACTTT

j_call: TRBJ1-1
clone_size: many
d_call: TRBD1
v_call: TRBV12-3/TRBV12-4
cdr3_aa: CASRVIQGAEAFF
cdr3_nt: TGTGCCAGCAGAGTAATACAGGGGGCTGAAGCTTTCTTT

j_call: TRBJ2-5
clone_size: once
d_call: TRBD1
v_call: TRBV27
cdr3_aa: CASRQMTGARGFETQYF
cdr3_nt: TGTGCCAGCAGGCAAATGACAGGGGCTAGGGGTTTTGAGACCCAGTACTTC

j_call: TRBJ2-5
clone_size: few
d_call: TRBD1
v_call: TRBV6-2/TRBV6-3
cdr3_aa: CASSYFQGAAQETQYF
cdr3_nt: TGTGCCAGCAGTTACTTCCAGGGGGCAGCCCAAGAGACCCAGTACTTC

j_call: TRBJ2-7
clone_size: NA
d_call: NA
v_call: TRBV7-2
cdr3_aa: CASSLDPASVTYEQYF
cdr3_nt: TGTGCCAGCAGCCTTGATCCGGCTAGCGTTACCTACGAGCAGTACTTC

j_call: TRBJ1-6
clone_size: NA
d_call: NA
v_call: TRBV7-2
cdr3_aa: CASSLDGIGGSPLHF
cdr3_nt: TGTGCCAGCAGCTTAGATGGCATCGGGGGGTCACCCCTCCACTTT

j_call: TRBJ2-2
clone_size: few
d_call: NA
v_call: TRBV24-1
cdr3_aa: CATSETTGNTGELFF
cdr3_nt: TGTGCCACCAGTGAAACGACAGGGAACACCGGGGAGCTGTTTTTT

j_call: TRBJ2-7
clone_size: many
d_call: TRBD1
v_call: TRBV10-1
cdr3_aa: CASKGQGTSYEQYF
cdr3_nt: TGCGCCAGCAAAGGACAGGGGACGTCCTACGAGCAGTACTTC

j_call: TRBJ2-3
clone_size: few
d_call: TRBD2
v_call: TRBV10-3
cdr3_aa: CAIGEAGGSTDTQYF
cdr3_nt: TGTGCCATCGGAGAGGCGGGAGGGAGCACAGATACGCAGTATTTT

j_call: TRBJ1-6
clone_size: few
d_call: NA
v_call: TRBV7-2
cdr3_aa: CASSLSSSDSPLHF
cdr3_nt: TGTGCCAGCAGCTTAAGTAGTAGTGATTCACCCCTCCACTTT

j_call: TRBJ2-7
clone_size: NA
d_call: TRBD2
v_call: TRBV4-3
cdr3_aa: CASSQQVGTSALSYEQYF
cdr3_nt: TGCGCCAGCAGCCAACAGGTGGGGACTAGCGCCTTGTCCTACGAGCAGTACTTC

j_call: TRBJ2-5
clone_size: NA
d_call: TRBD2
v_call: TRBV11-2
cdr3_aa: CASSSPPGTSGQETQYF
cdr3_nt: TGTGCCAGCAGCAGCCCTCCCGGGACTAGCGGACAAGAGACCCAGTACTTC

j_call: TRBJ1-2
clone_size: NA
d_call: NA
v_call: TRBV6-1
cdr3_aa: CASSEQGNGYTF
cdr3_nt: TGTGCCAGCAGTGAACAGGGTAATGGCTACACCTTC